This T cell receptor (beta chain) comes out of a study of blood T cell repertoires in COVID-19. The CDR3 consists of 15 residues. Deletions cut 6 bases from V and 2 bases from J, with 14 bases between. Germline assignment: CDR1 MRHNA and CDR2 SNTAGT. TCRdb's copy holds only in-frame clones and misses some; the assay was immunoSEQ multiplex PCR. The table has 200,000 to 250,000 clones, 80% to 90% seen once; the top ten hold around 3.8%. Source material: PBMCs or T cells enriched from blood (not recorded which). The chain joins TRBV6-4 to TRBJ1-3, with D hard to call. This clonotype was sampled from a woman in her twenties or thirties who had been exposed to COVID-19. The CDR3 reads CASRGDNDTGNTIYF. CDR3 nucleotide sequence: TGTGCCAGCAGGGGAGATAACGACACTGGAAACACCATATATTTT.